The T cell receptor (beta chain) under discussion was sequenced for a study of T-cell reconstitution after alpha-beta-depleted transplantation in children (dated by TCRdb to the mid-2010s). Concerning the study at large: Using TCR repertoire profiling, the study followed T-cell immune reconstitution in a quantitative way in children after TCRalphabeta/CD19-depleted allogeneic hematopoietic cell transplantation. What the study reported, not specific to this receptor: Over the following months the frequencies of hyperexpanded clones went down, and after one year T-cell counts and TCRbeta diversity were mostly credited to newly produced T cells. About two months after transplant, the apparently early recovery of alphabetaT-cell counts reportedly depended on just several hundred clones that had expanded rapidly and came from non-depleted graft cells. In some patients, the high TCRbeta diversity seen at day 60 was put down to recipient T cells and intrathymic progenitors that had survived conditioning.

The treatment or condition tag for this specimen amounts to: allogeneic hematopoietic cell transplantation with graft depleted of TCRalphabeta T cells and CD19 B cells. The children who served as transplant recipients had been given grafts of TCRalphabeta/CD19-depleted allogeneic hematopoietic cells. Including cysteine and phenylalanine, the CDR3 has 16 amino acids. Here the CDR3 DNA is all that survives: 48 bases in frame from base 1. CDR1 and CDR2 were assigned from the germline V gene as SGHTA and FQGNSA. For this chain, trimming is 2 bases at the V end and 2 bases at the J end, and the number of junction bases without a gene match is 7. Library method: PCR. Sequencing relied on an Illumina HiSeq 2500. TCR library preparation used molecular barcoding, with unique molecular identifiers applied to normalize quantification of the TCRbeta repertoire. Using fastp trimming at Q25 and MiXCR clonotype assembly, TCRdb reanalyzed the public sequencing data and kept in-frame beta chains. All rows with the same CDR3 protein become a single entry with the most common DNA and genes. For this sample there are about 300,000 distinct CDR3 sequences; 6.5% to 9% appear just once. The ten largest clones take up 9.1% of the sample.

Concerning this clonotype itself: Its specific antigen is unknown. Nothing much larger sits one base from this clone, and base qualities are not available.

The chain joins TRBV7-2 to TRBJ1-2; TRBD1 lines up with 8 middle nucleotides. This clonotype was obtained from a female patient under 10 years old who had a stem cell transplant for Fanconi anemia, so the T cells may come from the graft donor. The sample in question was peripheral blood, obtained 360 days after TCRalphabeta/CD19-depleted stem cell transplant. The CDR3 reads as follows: CASSLLATGGNYGYTF. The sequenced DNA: TGTGCCAGCAGCTTATTAGCAACAGGGGGAAACTATGGCTACACCTTC.